The rows below give T cell receptor beta chains drawn from one sample of a study of cytomegalovirus exposure and HLA in healthy donors. The assay was immunoSEQ multiplex PCR, and TCRdb's table has in-frame clones only and misses some. The table records approximately 89,000 clones, over 65% of them present only once. The sequenced sample consisted of PBMCs. Receptors were obtained from a human donor in good health. Each CDR3 is given with its conserved first and last residue. The D gene is left open where the match is weak. Not all rows give a size; the values are once, few, many and, for expanded clones, a class.

cdr3_aa cdr3_nt v_call d_call j_call clone_size
CASSHDRAPEAFF TGTGCCAGCAGCCACGACAGGGCCCCTGAAGCTTTCTTT TRBV7-9 TRBD1 TRBJ1-1 .
CASSPRGTGRTYEQYF TGTGCCAGCAGCCCTCGGGGGACAGGGAGGACCTACGAGCAGTACTTC TRBV7-6 TRBD1 TRBJ2-7 .
CASSADRGARGEKLFF TGTGCCAGCAGCGCCGACAGGGGGGCGCGAGGTGAAAAACTGTTTTTT TRBV9 TRBD1 TRBJ1-4 once
CASSPGTVNQPQHF TGTGCCAGCAGTCCCGGGACAGTCAATCAGCCCCAGCATTTT TRBV27 TRBD1 TRBJ1-5 .
CASSRAGTGVGSTDTQYF TGTGCCAGCAGCCGGGCCGGGACAGGGGTAGGAAGCACAGATACGCAGTATTTT TRBV4-2 TRBD1 TRBJ2-3 .
CASSSLGAGIPGTDTQYF TGCGCCAGCAGCTCTCTCGGGGCGGGGATTCCAGGCACAGATACGCAGTATTTT TRBV5-1 . TRBJ2-3 .
CASSYGQGETQYF TGTGCCAGCAGCTACGGACAGGGAGAGACCCAGTACTTC TRBV11-1 TRBD1 TRBJ2-5 .
CASRSGLAINTQYF TGTGCCAGTAGAAGCGGACTAGCGATAAATACGCAGTATTTT TRBV19 TRBD2 TRBJ2-3 .
CASSSDRGVTRSYTF TGTGCCAGCAGCTCGGACAGGGGGGTTACGAGGAGCTACACCTTC TRBV5-4 TRBD1 TRBJ1-2 once
CASSEARTGGRNHLHF TGTGCCAGCAGTGAAGCGAGGACAGGGGGCCGTAACCACCTCCACTTT TRBV6-1 TRBD1 TRBJ1-6 .
CASSLRTGGSYGYTF TGTGCCAGCAGCTTAAGGACAGGGGGCAGCTATGGCTACACCTTC TRBV7-9 TRBD1 TRBJ1-2 .
CASSTQPGQGAGSNQPQHF TGTGCCAGCAGCACGCAGCCGGGACAGGGGGCTGGGAGCAATCAGCCCCAGCATTTT TRBV5-5 TRBD1 TRBJ1-5 few
CASSPDRSYSGANVLTF TGTGCCAGCAGCCCGGACAGGTCCTACTCTGGGGCCAACGTCCTGACTTTC TRBV5-4 TRBD1 TRBJ2-6 .
CASSQVTGSAYNEQFF TGCGCCAGCAGCCAAGTCACAGGGTCAGCCTACAATGAGCAGTTCTTC TRBV4-3 . TRBJ2-1 .
CASSFGGGDGKTQYF TGTGCCAGCAGCTTCGGAGGGGGCGATGGTAAGACCCAGTACTTC TRBV5-4 . TRBJ2-5 .
CSVEEGSADTQYF TGCAGCGTTGAGGAGGGTAGCGCGGATACGCAGTATTTT TRBV29-1 . TRBJ2-3 .
CASSPLRASQHLAAYEQYF TGTGCCAGCAGCCCCCTCAGGGCATCCCAACACCTCGCAGCCTACGAGCAGTACTTC TRBV21-1 . TRBJ2-7 .
CASSPRPGGISTEAFF TGTGCCAGCAGTCCGAGGCCGGGGGGTATTTCCACTGAAGCTTTCTTT TRBV27 . TRBJ1-1 .
CAIRGPGLADARQFF TGTGCCATCAGGGGGCCGGGACTAGCGGACGCTCGGCAGTTCTTC TRBV10-3 TRBD2 TRBJ2-1 .
CASSKSLGGSGTDTQYF TGTGCCAGCAGCAAAAGTTTGGGGGGAAGTGGCACAGATACGCAGTATTTT TRBV21-1 . TRBJ2-3 once
CATSRDRGQGRETQYF TGTGCCACCAGCAGGGACAGGGGTCAAGGTCGGGAGACCCAGTACTTC TRBV15 TRBD1 TRBJ2-5 .
CASSQDPGGVDTEAFF TGCGCCAGCAGCCAAGATCCAGGGGGCGTGGACACTGAAGCTTTCTTT TRBV4-1 TRBD1 TRBJ1-1 once
CSVRGGSYNEQFF TGCAGCGTTCGTGGGGGGTCCTACAATGAGCAGTTCTTC TRBV29-1 . TRBJ2-1 .
CSVVGWGGGATEAFF TGCAGCGTTGTTGGGTGGGGAGGAGGCGCCACTGAAGCTTTCTTT TRBV29-1 . TRBJ1-1 .
CASSRIAGAGVTQYF TGTGCCAGCAGTAGGATAGCGGGAGCTGGGGTGACCCAGTACTTC TRBV28 TRBD2 TRBJ2-5 .
CAIRVSGGAHEQFF TGTGCCATCAGGGTTAGCGGGGGGGCCCATGAGCAGTTCTTC TRBV6-1 TRBD2 TRBJ2-1 once
CASSYTGVYEKLFF TGTGCCAGCAGTTACACAGGGGTTTATGAAAAACTGTTTTTT TRBV6-5 TRBD1 TRBJ1-4 .
CAINTKTSVSTGELFF TGTGCCATCAATACTAAGACTAGCGTCAGCACCGGGGAGCTGTTTTTT TRBV10-3 TRBD2 TRBJ2-2 .
CASSYGRGASYEQYF TGTGCCAGCAGTTACGGGCGGGGGGCCTCCTACGAGCAGTACTTC TRBV6-5 TRBD2 TRBJ2-7 .
CASSLSGVSAQPQHF TGTGCCAGCAGCTTATCGGGGGTATCGGCTCAGCCCCAGCATTTT TRBV7-9 . TRBJ1-5 .
CASSLHGGQYGYTF TGTGCCAGCAGCTTACATGGGGGACAGTATGGCTACACCTTC TRBV7-2 TRBD1 TRBJ1-2 .
CASSTGQSNQPQHF TGCGCCAGCAGCACCGGACAGTCCAATCAGCCCCAGCATTTT TRBV5-1 . TRBJ1-5 .
CASSDFAGGNTIYF TGTGCCAGCAGTGACTTCGCCGGGGGAAACACCATATATTTT TRBV6-4 . TRBJ1-3 .
CAGSGTLSNQPQHF TGTGCCGGAAGCGGGACATTGAGCAATCAGCCCCAGCATTTT TRBV28 . TRBJ1-5 .
CASYIQRDPGLDTQYF TGTGCCAGCTACATACAGAGGGACCCGGGACTAGATACGCAGTATTTT TRBV18 . TRBJ2-3 .
CASSLGVGGDSGNTIYF TGTGCCAGCAGCTTAGGGGTTGGAGGGGACTCTGGAAACACCATATATTTT TRBV7-6 . TRBJ1-3 .
CASSQDQGPRYEQFF TGCGCCAGCAGCCAAGATCAGGGGCCCCGATATGAGCAGTTCTTC TRBV4-3 . TRBJ2-1 .
CASSYGPGKSNQPQHF TGTGCCAGCAGTTACGGGCCAGGGAAAAGCAATCAGCCCCAGCATTTT TRBV6-6 . TRBJ1-5 few
CAPRKCLVRLEQYF TGCGCCCCCCGAAAGTGTTTAGTGAGGCTCGAGCAGTACTTC TRBV4-1 . TRBJ2-7 .
CASSLGGTSGRGGETQYF TGTGCCAGCAGCCTAGGGGGGACTAGCGGGAGGGGAGGAGAGACCCAGTACTTC TRBV9 TRBD2 TRBJ2-5 .
CASSRQGWDEQYF TGTGCCAGCAGTAGACAGGGGTGGGACGAGCAGTACTTC TRBV6-5 TRBD1 TRBJ2-7 .
CASSARVRRGAFF TGTGCCAGCAGCGCCAGAGTGCGCCGGGGAGCTTTCTTT TRBV7-2 . TRBJ1-1 .
CASSQVGGVYNEQFF TGCGCCAGCAGCCAAGTCGGCGGGGTATACAATGAGCAGTTCTTC TRBV4-1 . TRBJ2-1 .
CASSLYRGTNTEAFF TGTGCCAGCAGCTTGTACAGGGGAACGAACACTGAAGCTTTCTTT TRBV11-3 TRBD1 TRBJ1-1 .
CASSLARDSGETQYF TGTGCCAGCAGCTTAGCGCGTGACTCCGGAGAGACCCAGTACTTC TRBV7-9 . TRBJ2-5 .
CASRTGDPHEQYF TGTGCCAGCAGGACAGGGGATCCCCACGAGCAGTACTTC TRBV27 TRBD1 TRBJ2-7 .
CASSKTGRRNTEAFF TGTGCCAGCAGCAAGACAGGGAGGAGGAACACTGAAGCTTTCTTT TRBV6-5 TRBD1 TRBJ1-1 .
CASSEALGNQPQHF TGTGCCAGCAGTGAAGCGCTCGGTAACCAGCCCCAGCATTTT TRBV2 . TRBJ1-5 few
CASSFWTSGRLWEQFF TGTGCCAGCAGCTTCTGGACTAGCGGGAGGTTGTGGGAGCAGTTCTTC TRBV5-6 TRBD2 TRBJ2-1 .
CASSFDRARGNTIYF TGTGCCAGCTCATTCGACAGGGCGCGTGGAAACACCATATATTTT TRBV18 TRBD1 TRBJ1-3 .
CASSLGTLGETQYF TGTGCTAGCAGCTTAGGGACACTGGGGGAGACCCAGTACTTC TRBV7-7 . TRBJ2-5 .
CASSRRFGTEGREQYF TGTGCCAGCAGCCGAAGATTTGGGACAGAAGGTCGCGAGCAGTACTTC TRBV21-1 . TRBJ2-7 once
CASSPTSEETQYF TGTGCCAGCAGCCCTACCTCCGAAGAGACCCAGTACTTC TRBV7-3 . TRBJ2-5 .
CASMPTTGSYEQYF TGCGCCAGCATGCCCACGACAGGGTCCTACGAGCAGTACTTC TRBV5-1 TRBD1 TRBJ2-7 .